This T cell receptor beta chain was sequenced in a study of a mutant IDH1 vaccine in newly diagnosed glioma. Study in general: Treated individuals were approximately 60% male and about 38% female, averaging roughly 40 years of age.

Of note for this clone: As yet, its antigen is unknown.

Time point indicated: baseline, week 1 (first vaccination visit). Sample treatment: pre-vaccination baseline after standard-of-care therapy. Assay: immunoSEQ multiplex PCR; the TCRdb copy retains only in-frame clones and omits some. Altogether roughly 19,000 clones are present, under 85% being singletons, with the ten largest covering 5.4%. Overall study findings and caveats: A vaccine-induced immune response developed in 93.3% of the patients.

The CDR3 has 14 residues. V gave up 4 bases and J gave up 2 bases, with 12 bases separating them. Germline V gene data show CDR1 as SGHRS and CDR2 as YFSETQ. The V call is TRBV5-1, the J call TRBJ1-1, with D unclear. Here the sequenced sample was PBMCs, taken from a glioma patient treated with radiotherapy, temozolomide or both. The receptor's source is a man aged 35-49 years with glioma. The CDR3 region is CASSPWQVNTEAFF. DNA of the CDR3: TGCGCCAGCAGCCCGTGGCAAGTAAACACTGAAGCTTTCTTT.